Listed here are 9 T cell receptor beta chains from one sample, sequenced in a study of T cell responses to AZD1222 COVID-19 vaccine. Sequencing was performed with immunoSEQ multiplex PCR; in TCRdb, only in-frame clones are kept and a portion is missing. The table records 200,000 or so clones, more than 80% of them present only once. Source: peripheral blood, taken on day 0 of AZD1222 vaccination. The receptors derive from an adult in good health.

The V call is TRBV5-1, the J call TRBJ2-7; 14 bases line up with TRBD2. Trimming cost V 3 bases and J 2 bases; bases outside gene matches: 7. This CDR3 is built from 17 residues. Looked up from germline, CDR1 is SGHRS and CDR2 is YFSETQ. CDR3 sequence (DNA): TGCGCCAGCAGCTCCTTCGGACTAGCGGGAGGAACCTACGAGCAGTACTTC. It translates to CASSSFGLAGGTYEQYF.

This chain uses TRBV30 with TRBJ2-2; D perhaps matches TRBD2 (5 bases). The CDR3 has 14 residues. V shed 8 bases and J shed 0 bases, with 13 bases lying between them. CDR1 and CDR2 (germline): GTSNPN, SVGIG (reference sequence). Here the CDR3 DNA reads TGTGCCCGCACAAAGGAGGCGAACACCGGGGAGCTGTTTTTT. It is translated as CARTKEANTGELFF.

Comments on this clone: At one end, the junction sequence differs from germline, possibly due to a read error. V and J are TRBV4-3 and TRBJ2-1; possibly TRBD1 or TRBD2 for D (5 bases each). CDR3 length equals 14 residues. Germline lookup yields CDR1 LGHNA and CDR2 YSLEER. CDR3 nucleotide sequence: TGCGCCAGCAGCCCGGCACTAGAGGGGTCCGCAGTGATCTTC. Translation: CASSPALEGSAVIF.

V usage is TRBV6-5 and J usage is TRBJ1-2; 9 nucleotides match TRBD1. The germline gives CDR1 MNHEY, CDR2 SVGAGI. The CDR3 covers 15 residues. V trimming: 6 bases; J trimming: 4 bases; junction bases outside the gene matches: 9. This chain's CDR3 is CASSGGTGRVYGYTF. The CDR3 bases are TGTGCCAGCAGCGGCGGGACAGGGCGGGTCTATGGCTACACCTTC.

This chain joins TRBV7-9 and TRBJ2-7; D not certain. CDR1 SEHNR and CDR2 FQNEAQ come from the germline V gene (reference sequence). V was cut by 0 bases and J by 2 bases, with 5 bases left in between. The CDR3 contains 13 residues. The DNA of the CDR3 is TGTGCCAGCAGCTTAGCAGGAACCTACGAGCAGTACTTC. Amino acids: CASSLAGTYEQYF. Drawing the rest from reference TRBV7-9 and TRBJ2-7, the complete variable domain is DTGVSQNPRHKITKRGQNVTFRCDPISEHNRLYWYRQTLGQGPEFLTYFQNEAQLEKSRLLSDRFSAERPKGSFSTLEIQRTEQGDSAMYLCASSLAGTYEQYFGPGTRLTVT.

This sequence joins TRBV6-5 and TRBJ1-2, with 8 bases fitting TRBD1. The germline CDR1 and CDR2 sequences are MNHEY and SVGAGI. With V trimmed by 8 bases and J by 2 bases, 7 bases remained unmatched. This CDR3 region has 14 residues. This CDR3 is CASSRGQGNYGYTF. The CDR3 DNA sequence: TGTGCCAGCTCTCGTGGACAGGGCAACTATGGCTACACCTTC.

This chain joins TRBV12-5 and TRBJ1-1, with a tentative D call TRBD1 (5 bases). The germline V gene encodes CDR1 LGHNT and CDR2 FRNRAP. Trimming left V 2 bases short and J 1 base short, with 8 bases between. The CDR3 has 14 amino acids. The CDR3: CASGLSGGNTEAFF. CDR3 sequence (DNA): TGTGCTAGTGGTTTGTCCGGGGGGAACACTGAAGCTTTCTTT.

V usage is TRBV9 and J usage is TRBJ2-1; 14 bases match TRBD2. Trimming took 4 bases from V and 8 from J; bases not matched to a gene: 23. Germline-derived CDR1 and CDR2 are SGDLS and YYNGEE. The CDR3 has 21 residues. DNA for the CDR3: TGTGCCAGCAGCCCCCTGGGTCCCGGGACTAGCGGGAGAGTATGGGTGCATGAGCAGTTCTTC. It codes for CASSPLGPGTSGRVWVHEQFF.

This clone has a handful of counts. V and J are TRBV20-1 and TRBJ2-2, with D unclear. CDR3 length: 12 residues. V was shortened by 3 bases and J by 3 bases, with 5 bases between the two germline ends. CDR1 and CDR2 (germline): DFQATT, SNEGSKA (reference sequence). This CDR3 reads CSASVHTGELFF. The DNA for the CDR3 is TGCAGTGCTAGTGTCCACACCGGGGAGCTGTTTTTT.